The 7 T cell receptor beta chains below come from one sample, sequenced in a study of PD-1 blockade in classical Hodgkin lymphoma. This table comes from immunoSEQ multiplex PCR, and its TCRdb copy is limited to in-frame clones, with some not included. This table holds 39,000 or so clones, about 88% found once. Each patient's relapse followed autologous stem cell transplantation, and brentuximab vedotin exposure varied. Sequenced material: peripheral blood mononuclear cells (PBMCs), taken before the second cycle of nivolumab. These receptors were obtained from a human donor with classical Hodgkin lymphoma.

The chain links TRBV7-2 to TRBJ2-7, with TRBD2 matching over 12 bases. J was trimmed by 0 bases and V by 7 bases; bases with no gene match: 10. The CDR3 is 17 amino acids. Germline values: CDR1 SGHTA, CDR2 FQGNSA. CDR3 in DNA: TGTGCCAGCACACTACTAGCGGGAGGCATAACCTCCTACGAGCAGTACTTC. Amino acid sequence: CASTLLAGGITSYEQYF.

This clone showed up just once. J is TRBJ1-6 and V is TRBV6-1; D uncertain. CDR1 is MNHNS and CDR2 is SASEGT in the germline V gene. The CDR3 loop spans 10 amino acids. V lost 0 bases to trimming and J lost 14 bases, with 2 bases between them. The CDR3 region is CASSEAALHF. The CDR3 region has the DNA TGTGCCAGCAGTGAAGCGGCCCTCCACTTT.

This sequence joins TRBV28 and TRBJ1-4; 9 bases map to TRBD1. The CDR3 length is 14 residues. The germline gives CDR1 MDHEN, CDR2 SYDVKM. V lost 4 bases and J lost 8; bases outside the gene matches: 5. The CDR3 sequence is CASSSTGTGEKLFF. Written as DNA, the CDR3 is TGTGCCAGCAGTTCAACAGGGACAGGGGAAAAACTGTTTTTT.

DNA for the CDR3: TGCGCCAGCAGCTTGGCAGGTATGGGACGGAACAACTATGGCTACACCTTC. It yields the protein CASSLAGMGRNNYGYTF. The rearrangement uses TRBV5-1 and TRBJ1-2, with TRBD1 as a possible D gene (5 bases). Germline values: CDR1 SGHRS, CDR2 YFSETQ. Trimming removed 0 bases at V and 2 bases at J, with 17 bases between. The CDR3 spans 17 residues.

The rearrangement joins TRBV18 to TRBJ2-5, with TRBD1 matching over 7 bases. V gave up 5 bases and J gave up 5 bases; unmatched junction bases: 8. Germline-derived CDR1 and CDR2 are KGHSH and LQKENI. The CDR3 covers 14 residues. CDR3 DNA: TGTGCCAGCTCATCCCCGACAGGGCCGGAGACCCAGTACTTC. Its translation: CASSSPTGPETQYF.

The chain recombines TRBV5-1 with TRBJ2-1; 10 positions agree with TRBD2. In germline, CDR1 is SGHRS, CDR2 YFSETQ. The CDR3 totals 16 residues. V lost 4 bases, J lost 6 bases, and 10 bases stayed unmatched. Here the CDR3 reads CASSPNTSGEGNEQFF. The CDR3 nucleotides are TGCGCCAGCAGCCCTAACACTAGCGGGGAAGGCAATGAGCAGTTCTTC.

The chain is built from TRBV6-6 and TRBJ2-7; 10 nucleotides match TRBD2. CDR3 length: 15 amino acids. Germline V gene lookup returns CDR1 MNHNY and CDR2 SVGAGI (reference sequence). Trimming cost V 5 bases and J 3 bases; bases outside gene matches: 7. The CDR3, as DNA: TGTGCCAGCAGTCACAGGACTAGCGGAATCTACGAGCAGTACTTC. Translation: CASSHRTSGIYEQYF.